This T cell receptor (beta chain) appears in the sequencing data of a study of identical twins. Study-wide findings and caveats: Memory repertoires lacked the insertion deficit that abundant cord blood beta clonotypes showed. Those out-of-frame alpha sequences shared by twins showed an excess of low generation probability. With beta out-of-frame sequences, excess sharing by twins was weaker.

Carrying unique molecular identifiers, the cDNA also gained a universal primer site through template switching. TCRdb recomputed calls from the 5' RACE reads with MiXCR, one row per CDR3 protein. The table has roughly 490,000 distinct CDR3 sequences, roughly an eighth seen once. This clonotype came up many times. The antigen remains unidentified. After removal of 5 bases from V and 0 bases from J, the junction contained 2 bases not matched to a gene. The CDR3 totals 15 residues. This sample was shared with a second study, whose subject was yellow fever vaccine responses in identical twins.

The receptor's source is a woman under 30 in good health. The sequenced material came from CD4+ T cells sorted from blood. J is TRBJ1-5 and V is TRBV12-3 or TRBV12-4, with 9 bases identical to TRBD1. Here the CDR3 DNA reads TGTGCCAGCAGTGACAGGGGGAGTAGCAATCAGCCCCAGCATTTT. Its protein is CASSDRGSSNQPQHF.